This T cell receptor (beta chain) was sequenced during a study of radiation and T cells in renal cell carcinoma. Comments on this clone: Its target is not known.

Generated by immunoSEQ multiplex PCR, the TCRdb table keeps only in-frame clones and is missing some. Of more than 100,000 clones in the sample, more than 70% were seen once. The V end lost 4 bases, the J end lost 5 bases, and 15 bases lay between the germline ends. CDR3 length: 15 residues. Per the germline V gene, CDR1 is SGDLS and CDR2 is YYNGEE. Study findings and constraints: From baseline, blood top tumor clonotypes peaked at 2 weeks post-radiation.

Time point of the sample: blood 2 weeks post-SBRT. Described treatment: 15 Gy SBRT to primary tumor, nephrectomy 4 weeks later. The specimen was blood, collected from a patient whose treatment included radiotherapy and nephrectomy. The sequence came from a woman between 65 and 79 years old with renal cell carcinoma. This chain joins TRBV9 and TRBJ1-4, with D possibly TRBD1 on 6 matching bases. The CDR3 DNA is TGTGCCAGCAGCCCACGGACAGTCCCGAATGAAAAACTGTTTTTT. Translating gives CASSPRTVPNEKLFF.